Presented here are 10 T cell receptor beta chains from one specimen sequenced in a study of T cells expressing NK-cell markers. After re-calling the 5' RACE reads, TCRdb lists one entry per CDR3 protein, DNA absent. This specimen shows about half a million distinct CDR3 sequences; the ten leading clones hold 1.4%. The sequencing sample was made of blood T cells: a sorted CD56 or NKG2C T cell subset, CD4+ or CD8+ T cells, or bulk PBMC T cells (not recorded which). These receptors were taken from a woman aged 45-65 years in good health.

The CDR3 protein is CASSYSIGTGGKVDTQYF. V and J are TRBV6-5 and TRBJ2-3; TCRdb returns TRBD1, unconfirmable since there is no DNA. Per the germline V gene, CDR1 is MNHEY and CDR2 is SVGAGI. The CDR3 runs to 18 residues.

This chain joins TRBV6-1 and TRBJ2-3. Germline V gene data show CDR1 as MNHNS and CDR2 as SASEGT. The CDR3 totals 16 residues. The CDR3 here is CASAALTGYATDTQYF.

The genes are TRBV29-1 and TRBJ2-3. The CDR3 length is 15 residues. Germline V gene data show CDR1 as SQVTM and CDR2 as ANQGSEA. The CDR3 reads CSVESWETSTDTQYF.

This chain joins TRBV20-1 and TRBJ1-2; TCRdb outputs TRBD1, but without DNA this stays unchecked. CDR3 length equals 14 residues. From germline, CDR1 is DFQATT and CDR2 SNEGSKA (reference sequence). CDR3 loop: CSARGGTLNYGYTF.

The chain employs TRBV3-1 and TRBJ2-2; TCRdb indicates TRBD2, and absent DNA this call remains unverified. Germline V gene sequence: CDR1 LGHDT, CDR2 YNNKEL (reference sequence). The CDR3 length is 13 residues. The CDR3 spells CASSPAGTGELFF.

The chain uses TRBV7-9 and TRBJ1-1; the TCRdb D gene call, TRBD1, has no DNA to confirm it. Germline V gene data show CDR1 as SEHNR and CDR2 as FQNEAQ (reference sequence). This CDR3 has 14 residues. CDR3: CASSPPGRDTEAFF.

The chain joins TRBV15 to TRBJ2-1; without DNA, the TCRdb call of TRBD2 cannot be checked. The CDR3 sequence is 12 residues long. CDR1 and CDR2 (germline): LNHNV, YYDKDF (reference sequence). CDR3 sequence: CATGLGYNEQFF.

The chain carries TRBV20-1 and TRBJ2-7; TCRdb selects TRBD2, and the lack of DNA leaves this call unchecked. Germline V CDR1 and CDR2: DFQATT, SNEGSKA (reference sequence). The CDR3 length is 14 residues. Here the CDR3 reads CSAAPSGGFYEQYF.

V gene TRBV4-1 combines with J gene TRBJ2-5; TCRdb lists TRBD2, though no DNA is available to test this call. The CDR3 loop spans 14 amino acids. In germline, CDR1 is MGHRA, CDR2 YSYEKL. CDR3 loop: CASSQDGGRETQYF.

The chain has TRBV3-1 and TRBJ1-2. The CDR3 runs 14 residues. Germline CDR1 reads LGHDT; CDR2 reads YNNKEL (reference sequence). The chain's CDR3 is CASSQGSSSYGYTF.